This record concerns one T cell receptor (beta chain) sequence. As yet, its antigen is unknown. This entry comes from a study of T cells after yellow fever vaccination. Study information: Low-cell-number fractions underwent preparation using SMART-Seq v4 Ultra Low Input.

Regarding the study as a whole: Peaking on day 5 versus 15, the secondary response was faster but weaker. Most primary-vaccination clones recurred post-booster (roughly 96% CD4, around 88% CD8).

As TCR cDNA was made by 5'RACE template switching, a universal primer site and UMIs were added. TCRdb re-analysed the 5' RACE reads in MiXCR, keeping a single row per CDR3 protein. The table shows around 310,000 distinct CDR3 sequences, with around 4.5% occurring only once. Germline V gene sequence: CDR1 SGDLS, CDR2 YYNGEE. The CDR3 runs 16 residues. The V gene lost 6 bases and the J gene lost 3 bases, with 21 bases spanning the gap. The TCR originated in a man aged 18-30 years who received the YFV17D yellow fever vaccine. This chain uses TRBV9 with TRBJ1-2; D is undetermined. The sequences come from PBMCs, collected 15 days after the yellow fever booster vaccination. This CDR3 reads CASTFGPVTPHYGYTF. CDR3 DNA sequence: TGTGCCAGCACCTTTGGTCCTGTCACTCCCCACTATGGCTACACCTTC.